This T cell receptor beta chain was sequenced for a study of blood T cell repertoires in COVID-19. Germline lookup yields CDR1 SNHLY and CDR2 FYNNEI. There are 12 residues in the CDR3. V lost 2 bases to trimming and J lost 4 bases, with 5 bases between them. TCRdb's copy holds only in-frame clones and misses some; the assay was immunoSEQ multiplex PCR. The top ten hold about 2.1% of the sample, which has 250,000 or so clones, 90% seen once. Seattle patients were enrolled during active infection and followed longitudinally. This clone was seen a single time. Input material: peripheral blood. The receptor comes from a woman in her fifties or sixties with COVID-19, enrolled during active disease. V and J are TRBV2 and TRBJ1-2; maybe TRBD1 (5 bases). The CDR3 is CASSEQGYGYTF. The CDR3 DNA reads as TGTGCCAGCAGTGAACAGGGCTATGGCTACACCTTC.